Detailed here is one T cell receptor (beta chain). The data stem from a study of T-cell reconstitution after alpha-beta-depleted transplantation in children. The V gene end was trimmed by 0 bases and the J gene end by 5 bases; junction bases not matched to a gene: 2. Germline V lookup: CDR1 SGHKS, CDR2 YYEKEE (reference sequence). The CDR3 loop spans 14 amino acids. Unique molecular identifiers were built into the TCRbeta library. TCRdb redid the calling of the PCR reads with MiXCR, one entry per CDR3 protein. Seen here are some 130,000 distinct CDR3 sequences, about 9.5% observed once, and the top ten hold 24%.

This TCR was sampled from a girl less than two years old who had a stem cell transplant for combined immunodeficiency, so the T cells may come from the graft donor. The V gene is TRBV5-5, the J gene TRBJ2-3; 8 bases align to TRBD2. The sequencing here drew on PBMCs, mostly from graft donor cells, taken 180 days after TCRalphabeta/CD19-depleted stem cell transplant. The DNA of the CDR3 is TGTGCCAGCAGCTTGGAGGCGGGAGGAGATACGCAGTATTTT. It translates to CASSLEAGGDTQYF.